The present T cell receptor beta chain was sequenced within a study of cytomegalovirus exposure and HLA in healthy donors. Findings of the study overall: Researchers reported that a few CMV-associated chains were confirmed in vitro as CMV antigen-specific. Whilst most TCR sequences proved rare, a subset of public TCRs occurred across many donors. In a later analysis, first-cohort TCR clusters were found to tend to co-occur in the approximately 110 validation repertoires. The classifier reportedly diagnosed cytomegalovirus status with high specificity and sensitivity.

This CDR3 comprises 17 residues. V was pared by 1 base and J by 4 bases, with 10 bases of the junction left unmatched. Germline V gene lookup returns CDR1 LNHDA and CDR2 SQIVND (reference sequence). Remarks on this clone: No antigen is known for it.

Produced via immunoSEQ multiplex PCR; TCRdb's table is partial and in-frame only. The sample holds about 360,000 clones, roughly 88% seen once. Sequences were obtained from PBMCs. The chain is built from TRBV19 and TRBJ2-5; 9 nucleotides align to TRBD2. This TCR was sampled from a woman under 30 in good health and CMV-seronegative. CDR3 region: CASSIGGTSRRRETQYF. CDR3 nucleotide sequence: TGTGCCAGTAGTATAGGCGGGACTAGCAGAAGGCGAGAGACCCAGTACTTC.